This note documents a single T cell receptor (beta chain) sequence. The antigen is undetermined. The sample originates from a study of regulatory T cells in long-lasting Graves disease. Points from the study as a whole: Less diverse TCR repertoires were seen in persistent Graves' patients than in newly diagnosed ones. Among samples with persistent disease, TRBV28, TRBJ1-2 and TRBJ2-5 were favored.

The sample's time point: persistent/refractory GD, antithyroid drugs over 5 years with positive TRAb. Researchers made the TCR library from RNA that was extracted from PBMCs. Germline V gives CDR1 GTSNPN, CDR2 SVGIG (reference sequence). Trimming left V 2 bases short and J 7 bases short, with 14 bases between. The CDR3 has 13 residues. Investigators prepared the TCR beta libraries by applying iRepertoire HTBI primers and Arm-PCR of CDR3 regions. One entry per CDR3 protein results from TCRdb running MiXCR on the multiplex PCR reads. Of some 450,000 distinct CDR3 sequences listed, about a quarter were seen once; the top ten hold roughly 30%.

This receptor was taken from a female donor with Graves disease. The chain combines TRBV30 with TRBJ1-2; D perhaps matches TRBD1 (5 bases). The sequenced sample was peripheral blood mononuclear cells (PBMCs), obtained when the disease was refractory, from a patient treated with antithyroid drugs. The CDR3 here is CAWSLWQGPGYTF. The CDR3 nucleotides are TGTGCCTGGAGTCTTTGGCAGGGTCCTGGCTACACCTTC.